These 27 T cell receptor beta chains were sequenced from one sample in a study of shared clonotypes between healthy human individuals. Method: immunoSEQ multiplex PCR; TCRdb's copy keeps in-frame clones and lacks some. The table includes about 580,000 clones, more than 95% detected once. As defined, naive CD8 cells were CD45RO-negative and positively selected for CCR7, with terminally differentiated effector memory CD45RA+ cells excluded. Input material: naive CD8+ T cells sorted from blood. All receptors derive from a man aged 30-40 years in good health.

This chain connects TRBV9 to TRBJ2-2, with a tentative D call TRBD2 (5 bases). The germline CDR1 and CDR2 sequences are SGDLS and YYNGEE. The CDR3 runs 13 residues. V was cut by 6 bases and J by 4 bases, with 10 bases left in between. The CDR3 DNA sequence: TGTGCCAGCACCGGGGAGAGCACCGGGGAGCTGTTTTTT. Encoded protein: CASTGESTGELFF.

This rearrangement joins TRBV7-8 to TRBJ2-5, with 8 bases aligning to TRBD1. This CDR3 has 14 residues. V trimming: 1 base; J trimming: 2 bases; junction bases outside the gene matches: 0. Germline V gene lookup returns CDR1 SGHVS and CDR2 FQNEAQ. CDR3 coding DNA: TGTGCCAGCAGCTTAGACAGGGGGCAAGAGACCCAGTACTTC. Its translation: CASSLDRGQETQYF.

On this clone itself: A read error may produce the germline difference seen at one junction end. This sequence joins TRBV7-9 and TRBJ2-7; 9 nucleotides match TRBD1. The CDR3 totals 16 residues. Germline lookup yields CDR1 SEHNR and CDR2 FQNEAQ (reference sequence). The CDR3 here is CTSSPRDRELFGEQYF. CDR3 DNA sequence: TGTACCAGCAGCCCACGGGACAGGGAGCTGTTCGGCGAGCAGTACTTC.

The chain couples TRBV10-3 to TRBJ2-3, with 9 bases lining up with TRBD2. The V segment lost 11 bases and the J segment 3 bases; nucleotides outside the gene matches: 18. This CDR3 has 17 residues. Germline V gene sequence: CDR1 ENHRY, CDR2 SYGVKD. The CDR3 DNA reads as TGTGCCGCACAGACTAATAGCGGGAGTAGTAGAACAGATACGCAGTATTTT. Protein: CAAQTNSGSSRTDTQYF.

The CDR3, as DNA: TGTGCCAGCAGTTTACTGGGCAGGTGGGATACGCAGTATTTT. This codes for CASSLLGRWDTQYF. The rearrangement uses TRBV27 and TRBJ2-3; D gene ambiguous. The CDR3 is 14 amino acids. Deletions cut 2 bases from V and 6 bases from J, with 12 bases between. Looked up from germline, CDR1 is MNHEY and CDR2 is SMNVEV (reference sequence).

The J gene is TRBJ2-7, the V gene TRBV28; TRBD2 aligns across 8 bases. The J segment lost 0 bases and the V segment lost 7 bases, leaving 8 bases of the junction unmatched. The CDR3 sequence is 15 residues long. Germline CDR1 is MDHEN and CDR2 is SYDVKM. As DNA, the CDR3 is TGTGCCAGCAACACCTTAGCGGGACACTCCTACGAGCAGTACTTC. Translating it yields CASNTLAGHSYEQYF.

The table lists this clone with a count of one. The V and J genes are TRBV4-1 and TRBJ1-4; no clear D gene. The germline CDR1 and CDR2 sequences are MGHRA and YSYEKL. Deletions cut 0 bases from V and 8 bases from J, with 16 bases between. The CDR3 spans 16 residues. The CDR3 coding sequence is TGCGCCAGCAGCCAAGATATGGGCTATCGGGAAGAAAAACTGTTTTTT. Amino acids: CASSQDMGYREEKLFF.

V is TRBV7-7 and J is TRBJ2-7; 8 bases fit TRBD1. CDR1 and CDR2 (germline): SSHAT, FNYEAQ (reference sequence). CDR3 length equals 15 residues. Unmatched junction bases numbered 11, after V lost 5 bases and J lost 5 bases. CDR3: CASSNSLGQADEQYF. The CDR3 DNA follows: TGTGCCAGCAGCAACTCCCTGGGACAGGCTGACGAGCAGTACTTC.

This clone was counted once. This chain links TRBV5-4 with TRBJ2-1; weak D call: TRBD1 (6 bases). The V gene's germline CDR1 is SGHNT and CDR2 YYREEE (reference sequence). The CDR3 covers 15 residues. Trimming removed 5 bases from V and 3 bases from J, with 15 bases in between. The CDR3 loop is CASSQIGTRYNEQFF. The DNA of the CDR3 is TGTGCCAGCAGTCAAATCGGGACACGCTACAATGAGCAGTTCTTC. Combining the CDR3 with reference TRBV5-4 and TRBJ2-1 gives the whole variable domain ETGVTQSPTHLIKTRGQQVTLRCSSQSGHNTVSWYQQALGQGPQFIFQYYREEENGRGNFPPRFSGLQFPNYSSELNVNALELDDSALYLCASSQIGTRYNEQFFGPGTRLTVL.

The chain links TRBV7-9 to TRBJ2-1; no reliable D call. This CDR3 region has 14 residues. The germline V gene encodes CDR1 SEHNR and CDR2 FQNEAQ (reference sequence). Trimming stripped 8 bases from V and 0 bases from J, with 11 bases between. This chain's CDR3 is CASRASSSYNEQFF. The CDR3, as DNA: TGTGCCAGCCGGGCCTCCTCCTCCTACAATGAGCAGTTCTTC.

The chain combines TRBV4-3 with TRBJ2-7; 8 bases agree with TRBD1. J lost 5 bases, V lost 4 bases, and 4 bases had no gene match. This CDR3 is 13 amino acids long. The germline V gene has CDR1 LGHNA and CDR2 YSLEER. The CDR3 bases are TGCGCCAGCAGCCCAGGGGGCGGGAACGAGCAGTACTTC. Residues: CASSPGGGNEQYF.

This sequence joins TRBV6-1 and TRBJ2-1; 11 bases map to TRBD2. J was trimmed by 5 bases and V by 2 bases; bases with no gene match: 5. CDR1 is MNHNS, CDR2 SASEGT, per germline. The CDR3 is 16 amino acids. CDR3 coding DNA: TGTGCCAGCAGTGAATTCGGTAGCGGGAGGGACAATGAGCAGTTCTTC. Translating gives CASSEFGSGRDNEQFF.

V gene TRBV7-9 combines with J gene TRBJ2-7; D is uncertain. This CDR3 spans 11 amino acids. V was cut by 4 bases and J by 9 bases, with 10 bases left in between. Germline CDR1 and CDR2: SEHNR and FQNEAQ (reference sequence). CDR3 nucleotide sequence: TGTGCCAGCAGCTCGGGTGCAGGGCAGTACTTC. It is translated as CASSSGAGQYF.

This chain links TRBV6-5 with TRBJ2-1, with 11 positions matching TRBD2. CDR1 MNHEY and CDR2 SVGAGI come from the germline V gene. CDR3 length: 14 residues. After removal of 2 bases from V and 8 bases from J, the junction contained 2 bases not matched to a gene. This chain's CDR3 is CASSYVAGGDEQFF. For the CDR3, the DNA is TGTGCCAGCAGTTACGTAGCGGGAGGGGATGAGCAGTTCTTC.

This chain uses TRBV6-1 with TRBJ2-7; TRBD2 might be the D (7 bases). The germline V gene has CDR1 MNHNS and CDR2 SASEGT. CDR3 size: 13 residues. Trimming left V 4 bases short and J 2 bases short, with 9 bases between. CDR3: CASSVGGPYEQYF. The CDR3 coding sequence is TGTGCCAGCAGTGTGGGGGGGCCCTACGAGCAGTACTTC.

The V call is TRBV7-9, the J call TRBJ2-7, with unresolved D. The CDR3 spans 13 residues. Per the germline V gene, CDR1 is SEHNR and CDR2 is FQNEAQ (reference sequence). The V gene lost 5 bases and the J gene lost 5 bases, with 13 bases spanning the gap. The CDR3, as DNA: TGTGCCAGCAGCCGTCCTACAAGCAACGAGCAGTACTTC. This translates into CASSRPTSNEQYF.

The rearrangement uses TRBV5-1 and TRBJ1-2; 7 positions match TRBD1. The CDR3 totals 12 residues. V was clipped by 3 bases and J by 6 bases; unmatched bases: 2. Germline CDR1 SGHRS, CDR2 YFSETQ. Here the CDR3 DNA reads TGCGCCAGCAGCTACGGACAGGATGGCTACACCTTC. Encoded protein: CASSYGQDGYTF. The full variable domain, in which reference TRBV5-1 and TRBJ1-2 provide the parts outside the CDR3, is KAGVTQTPRYLIKTRGQQVTLSCSPISGHRSVSWYQQTPGQGLQFLFEYFSETQRNKGNFPGRFSGRQFSNSRSEMNVSTLELGDSALYLCASSYGQDGYTFGSGTRLTVV.

This chain uses TRBV13 with TRBJ2-7; D not certain. Trimming left V 5 bases short and J 3 bases short, with 8 bases between. This CDR3 spans 12 amino acids. Germline-derived CDR1 and CDR2 are PRHDT and FYEKMQ (reference sequence). The CDR3 DNA reads as TGTGCCAGCAGCAAATACAGCTACGAGCAGTACTTC. As protein: CASSKYSYEQYF.

The chain carries TRBV5-6 and TRBJ2-1, with 8 bases matching TRBD1. The CDR3 loop spans 14 amino acids. Germline V lookup: CDR1 SGHDT, CDR2 YYEEEE. Trimming took 4 bases from V and 2 from J; bases not matched to a gene: 2. The CDR3 bases are TGTGCCAGCAGCAGGGGACAGGCCTACAATGAGCAGTTCTTC. Translation: CASSRGQAYNEQFF. Variable domain in full (rest from reference TRBV5-6 and TRBJ2-1): DAGVTQSPTHLIKTRGQQVTLRCSPKSGHDTVSWYQQALGQGPQFIFQYYEEEERQRGNFPDRFSGHQFPNYSSELNVNALLLGDSALYLCASSRGQAYNEQFFGPGTRLTVL.

The CDR3 DNA reads TGTGCCAGCAGGTCGACCACTGAAGCTTTCTTT. It is translated as CASRSTTEAFF. This chain links TRBV9 with TRBJ1-1, with D uncertain. Germline-derived CDR1 and CDR2 are SGDLS and YYNGEE. The V end was cut by 5 bases, the J end by 4 bases, with 6 bases between. The CDR3 consists of 11 residues.

V is TRBV7-8 and J is TRBJ2-7, with D hard to call. Trimming removed 5 bases at V and 2 bases at J, with 4 bases between. CDR3 length equals 11 residues. Germline-derived CDR1 and CDR2 are SGHVS and FQNEAQ. The CDR3 loop is CASSGPYEQYF. As DNA, the CDR3 is TGTGCCAGCAGCGGGCCCTACGAGCAGTACTTC.

This clone occurred once. The chain has TRBV5-1 and TRBJ1-1; TRBD1 might be the D (5 bases). Trimming stripped 0 bases from V and 0 bases from J, with 9 bases between. CDR3 size: 15 residues. Germline CDR1 reads SGHRS; CDR2 reads YFSETQ. CDR3 in DNA: TGCGCCAGCAGCTTGGCGCCAGGGCTGAACACTGAAGCTTTCTTT. Translated, it gives CASSLAPGLNTEAFF.

The chain uses TRBV9 and TRBJ2-3; 7 bases agree with TRBD2. Germline lookup yields CDR1 SGDLS and CDR2 YYNGEE. The V segment lost 2 bases and the J segment 4 bases; nucleotides outside the gene matches: 4. The CDR3 contains 14 residues. The CDR3 spells CASSVGGSPDTQYF. DNA for the CDR3: TGTGCCAGCAGCGTGGGAGGGAGCCCAGATACGCAGTATTTT.

This chain uses TRBV5-1 with TRBJ2-7; 8 bases align to TRBD1. CDR1 and CDR2 from the germline V gene are SGHRS and YFSETQ. CDR3 length: 15 amino acids. The ends lost 0 bases at V and 5 bases at J; junction bases unmatched: 7. CDR3 protein: CASSLAGGDRNEQYF. The CDR3, as DNA: TGCGCCAGCAGCTTGGCAGGGGGCGATCGGAACGAGCAGTACTTC.

This clone was seen once. The chain joins TRBV9 to TRBJ2-3, with D maybe TRBD2 (6 bases). The V and J ends lost 3 bases and 2 bases respectively, with 10 bases between them. CDR3 length: 14 residues. The V gene's germline CDR1 is SGDLS and CDR2 YYNGEE. The CDR3 sequence is CASSGGGNTDTQYF. The CDR3 DNA reads TGTGCCAGCAGCGGGGGAGGTAACACAGATACGCAGTATTTT.

The rearrangement joins TRBV29-1 to TRBJ2-5; 7 nucleotides line up with TRBD1. Germline V CDR1 and CDR2: SQVTM, ANQGSEA. V lost 5 bases to trimming and J lost 4 bases; unmatched junction nucleotides: 10. The CDR3 covers 14 residues. CDR3 nucleotide sequence: TGCAGCGTTTCTCCACAGGGGACGGGAGAGACCCAGTACTTC. Translation gives CSVSPQGTGETQYF.

The chain combines TRBV20-1 with TRBJ2-2; no clear D. V was pared by 0 bases and J by 7 bases, with 3 bases between. Germline assignment: CDR1 DFQATT and CDR2 SNEGSKA (reference sequence). The CDR3 is 11 residues long. CDR3 DNA sequence: TGCAGTGCTAGAGATGTCGGGGAGCTGTTTTTT. Translation: CSARDVGELFF.